Each of the 23 T cell receptor beta chains below was sequenced from the same sample in a study of T cell repertoires in cytomegalovirus infection. Using its own MiXCR run on the reads, TCRdb lists one record per CDR3 protein. This table holds over 95,000 distinct CDR3 sequences, about 30% found once. No antigens are known for them. The source material was CD8+ T cells from cultured PBMCs, sampled from culture after CMV antigen stimulation. These receptors were taken from a human donor in good health (CMV status not recorded). Some clones in this sample may be carry-over from other donors' samples.

Turning to this clonotype: An end of the junction differs from the germline gene, which may be a read error. This chain connects TRBV7-7 to TRBJ1-1; no clear D. Germline CDR1 is SSHAT and CDR2 is FNYEAQ (reference sequence). The CDR3 has 13 residues. The CDR3 sequence: CASSPQTGTEAFF. CDR3 DNA: TGTGCTAGCAGCCCTCAGACCGGCACTGAAGCTTTCTTT.

This clonotype was seen only a few times. The chain is built from TRBV15 and TRBJ1-4, with TRBD1 identical over 8 bases. The CDR3 sequence is 13 residues long. The V segment lost 2 bases and the J segment 11 bases; nucleotides outside the gene matches: 4. CDR1 and CDR2 from the germline V gene are LNHNV and YYDKDF (reference sequence). The CDR3 reads CATSRFRTGKLFF. The CDR3 bases are TGTGCCACCAGCAGATTCCGGACAGGGAAACTGTTTTTT.

This clonotype showed up just a few times. This chain uses TRBV27 with TRBJ1-6; no definite D call. CDR3 length equals 17 residues. Germline CDR1 is MNHEY and CDR2 is SMNVEV (reference sequence). The ends were cut back, 2 bases at V and 0 bases at J, with 11 bases in the middle. CDR3 DNA: TGTGCCAGCAGTTTAAGTCCAGAAAGCTCCTATAATTCACCCCTCCACTTT. Translation: CASSLSPESSYNSPLHF.

This clonotype has at least ten counts. This CDR3 is CASSLRSVGWEETQYF. The CDR3 DNA reads as TGTGCCAGCAGCTTACGGTCCGTCGGTTGGGAAGAGACCCAGTACTTC. J is TRBJ2-5 and V is TRBV7-8; no reliable D call. There are 16 residues in the CDR3. Germline V gene data show CDR1 as SGHVS and CDR2 as FQNEAQ. With 2 bases removed from V and 3 bases from J, the gap between germline ends came to 16 bases.

Many counts were recorded for this clonotype. The chain links TRBV7-9 to TRBJ2-1; D is undetermined. Germline loops: CDR1 SEHNR, CDR2 FQNEAQ (reference sequence). This CDR3 has 15 amino acids. V shed 6 bases and J shed 3 bases, with 15 bases lying between them. The CDR3 sequence: CASRPAGGDYNEQFF. The CDR3 DNA is TGTGCCAGCAGGCCGGCTGGCGGTGACTACAATGAGCAGTTCTTC.

This clonotype was observed many times. This chain uses TRBV7-9 with TRBJ1-4; possibly TRBD1 for D (5 bases). The V gene's germline CDR1 is SEHNR and CDR2 FQNEAQ (reference sequence). V dropped 5 bases and J dropped 0 bases, with 13 bases sitting between them. The CDR3 is made up of 16 amino acids. CDR3 sequence (DNA): TGTGCCAGCAGCCCCAGACAGACTGCAACTAATGAAAAACTGTTTTTT. Amino acids: CASSPRQTATNEKLFF.

The rearrangement uses TRBV2 and TRBJ2-5; 9 positions agree with TRBD2. The CDR3 extends over 17 amino acids. After removal of 0 bases from V and 0 bases from J, the junction contained 5 bases not matched to a gene. Germline CDR1 is SNHLY and CDR2 is FYNNEI. As DNA, the CDR3 is TGTGCCAGCAGTGAAGCATTCAGCGGGGGGTACCAAGAGACCCAGTACTTC. It encodes CASSEAFSGGYQETQYF. Variable domain in full (rest from reference TRBV2 and TRBJ2-5): EPEVTQTPSHQVTQMGQEVILRCVPISNHLYFYWYRQILGQKVEFLVSFYNNEISEKSEIFDDQFSVERPDGSNFTLKIRSTKLEDSAMYFCASSEAFSGGYQETQYFGPGTRLLVL.

The table lists this clonotype with a few counts. This chain links TRBV19 with TRBJ1-5; TRBD1 is a possible D gene (5 bases). The CDR3 runs to 17 residues. CDR1 and CDR2 from the germline V gene are LNHDA and SQIVND (reference sequence). Between the trimmed V and J ends, which lost 6 bases and 2 bases, there was a span of 20 bases. CDR3 loop: CASSTTWLRRGNQPQHF. The CDR3 DNA is TGTGCCAGTAGCACGACCTGGCTCCGCAGGGGCAATCAGCCCCAGCATTTT.

This rearrangement joins TRBV11-2 to TRBJ1-1, with a tentative D call TRBD1 (6 bases). The CDR3 sequence is 17 residues long. V lost 5 bases, J lost 0 bases, and 19 bases lay in between. Germline CDR1 and CDR2: SGHAT and FQNNGV. The CDR3 region has the DNA TGTGCCAGCAGCGTCACACAGGGACCTGAGATGAACACTGAAGCTTTCTTT. It specifies CASSVTQGPEMNTEAFF.

This clonotype was seen only a few times. The chain has TRBV7-2 and TRBJ2-1; perhaps TRBD1 as D (5 bases). Trimming removed 5 bases from V and 8 bases from J, with 10 bases in between. The CDR3 covers 12 residues. Per the germline V gene, CDR1 is SGHTA and CDR2 is FQGNSA. Here the CDR3 reads CASSAQGYEQFF. As DNA, the CDR3 is TGTGCCAGCAGCGCCCAGGGTTATGAGCAGTTCTTC.

This chain connects TRBV5-6 to TRBJ1-3, with D unclear. CDR1 is SGHDT, CDR2 YYEEEE, per germline. This CDR3 spans 13 amino acids. Trimming took off 0 bases at V and 7 bases at J, with 8 bases between the two ends. CDR3 nucleotide sequence: TGTGCCAGCAGCTTGGCCGGGATCAACACCATATATTTT. Residues: CASSLAGINTIYF.

This clonotype was detected only a few times. V gene TRBV7-6 combines with J gene TRBJ2-7; TRBD1 is a possible D gene (6 bases). V was shortened by 4 bases and J by 3 bases, with 16 bases between the two germline ends. Per germline, CDR1 SGHVS and CDR2 FNYEAQ. The CDR3 is made up of 15 amino acids. The CDR3 region has the DNA TGTGCCAGCAGCTCCGTGTCGGACAGCCTCTACGAGCAGTACTTC. Translation: CASSSVSDSLYEQYF.

CDR3 nucleotide sequence: TGTGCCAGCAGCTTTTTACCCTACGAGCAGTACTTC. This translates into CASSFLPYEQYF. The chain couples TRBV7-4 to TRBJ2-7; D is undetermined. This CDR3 has 12 residues. Germline-derived CDR1 and CDR2 are SGHVT and SQSDAQ. With 3 bases removed from V and 2 bases from J, the gap between germline ends came to 5 bases.

At least ten counts were recorded for this clonotype. The chain couples TRBV2 to TRBJ2-5, with 13 positions matching TRBD2. This CDR3 has 14 amino acids. The germline gives CDR1 SNHLY, CDR2 FYNNEI. V lost 10 bases to trimming and J lost 5 bases; unmatched junction nucleotides: 7. CDR3 sequence (DNA): TGTGCCAAAACCGGACTAGCGGGGGTTGAGACCCAGTACTTC. Translating it yields CAKTGLAGVETQYF.

This clonotype has more than one count but fewer than ten. This chain joins TRBV4-3 and TRBJ2-1; TRBD2 aligns across 16 bases. V lost 4 bases and J lost 6; bases outside the gene matches: 9. The CDR3 runs 18 residues. Germline V gene sequence: CDR1 LGHNA, CDR2 YSLEER. CDR3 DNA: TGCGCCAGCAGCCTCGGGACTAGCGGGGGGGGTTGGGGCAATGAGCAGTTCTTC. Translation gives CASSLGTSGGGWGNEQFF.

The V and J genes are TRBV4-2 and TRBJ2-3; no clear D. The CDR3 consists of 16 residues. Germline V gene lookup returns CDR1 LGHNA and CDR2 YNFKEQ. Trimming took 4 bases from V and 0 from J, leaving 14 bases between them. For the CDR3, the DNA is TGTGCCAGCAGCCGGATCGAGGCAGACAGCACAGATACGCAGTATTTT. This gives the protein CASSRIEADSTDTQYF.

This clonotype was seen more than once but under ten times. The V gene is TRBV5-6, the J gene TRBJ2-7; no firm D call. Germline V lookup: CDR1 SGHDT, CDR2 YYEEEE. The CDR3 covers 13 residues. V shed 0 bases and J shed 2 bases, with 6 bases lying between them. The CDR3, as DNA: TGTGCCAGCAGCTTGGAAGCTACCTACGAGCAGTACTTC. Its translation: CASSLEATYEQYF. The full variable domain, in which reference TRBV5-6 and TRBJ2-7 provide the parts outside the CDR3, is DAGVTQSPTHLIKTRGQQVTLRCSPKSGHDTVSWYQQALGQGPQFIFQYYEEEERQRGNFPDRFSGHQFPNYSSELNVNALLLGDSALYLCASSLEATYEQYFGPGTRLTVT.

The V and J genes are TRBV7-2 and TRBJ1-1; D remains ambiguous. Per the germline V gene, CDR1 is SGHTA and CDR2 is FQGNSA. Trimming removed 6 bases at V and 0 bases at J, with 14 bases between. This CDR3 contains 15 residues. The CDR3 DNA sequence: TGTGCCAGCAGTCTAACGAGGGCAGTGAACACTGAAGCTTTCTTT. Translating it yields CASSLTRAVNTEAFF.

This clonotype has a count of ten or more. The chain uses TRBV5-1 and TRBJ2-5, with D perhaps TRBD1 or TRBD2 (5 bases each). The ends were cut back, 4 bases at V and 4 bases at J, with 17 bases in the middle. The germline V gene encodes CDR1 SGHRS and CDR2 YFSETQ. There are 15 residues in the CDR3. CDR3 protein: CASSLWGSAGETQYF. Here the CDR3 DNA reads TGCGCCAGCAGCCTCTGGGGGTCCGCGGGAGAGACCCAGTACTTC.

This clonotype was counted only a few times. The chain joins TRBV6-2 or TRBV6-3 to TRBJ2-7, with unresolved D. Germline CDR1 reads MNHEY; CDR2 reads SVGEGT. The CDR3 runs 16 residues. V was trimmed by 2 bases and J by 2 bases, leaving 16 bases between them. The CDR3 DNA is TGTGCCAGCAGTTACGGGCGAGAAGGAACCACCTACGAGCAGTACTTC. Residues: CASSYGREGTTYEQYF.

The rearrangement links TRBV7-6 to TRBJ2-7, with D perhaps matching TRBD1 (6 bases). The germline CDR1 and CDR2 sequences are SGHVS and FNYEAQ. The CDR3 spans 14 residues. Trimming took off 5 bases at V and 2 bases at J, with 13 bases between the two ends. The CDR3 sequence: CASSADRWPYEQYF. The CDR3 nucleotides are TGTGCCAGCAGCGCCGACAGGTGGCCCTACGAGCAGTACTTC.

The rearrangement joins TRBV7-9 to TRBJ2-3; 7 nucleotides align to TRBD1. Per germline, CDR1 SEHNR and CDR2 FQNEAQ (reference sequence). This CDR3 has 15 residues. With 4 bases clipped from V and 3 bases from J, the junction kept 7 bases outside the gene matches. This CDR3 reads CASSSWDSGTDTQYF. In nucleotides, the CDR3 is TGTGCCAGCAGCTCTTGGGACAGCGGAACAGATACGCAGTATTTT.

This clonotype has only a few counts. The V gene is TRBV6-2 or TRBV6-3, the J gene TRBJ2-5; D is unresolved. The CDR3 extends over 14 amino acids. V was pared by 4 bases and J by 7 bases, with 16 bases between. Looked up from germline, CDR1 is MNHEY and CDR2 is SVGEGT. In nucleotides, the CDR3 is TGTGCCAGCAGTTTACCAGAGCACTCCGGGACCCAGTACTTC. Amino acid sequence: CASSLPEHSGTQYF.